This T cell receptor (beta chain) derives from a study of OX40 agonist ivuxolimab in advanced cancers. Germline V gene data show CDR1 as SGDLS and CDR2 as YYNGEE. Trimming took off 3 bases at V and 1 base at J, with 10 bases between the two ends. This CDR3 spans 14 amino acids. At cycle 4 day 1, cycle 7 day 1, and baseline, blood was sampled. Findings of the study overall: Several nonresponders also turned out to have low normalized T-cell clonal expansion. At 0.1 to 3.0 mg/kg, CD4+ and CD8+ blood T cells expanded clonally by week 6.

Here immunoSEQ multiplex PCR was the method, and the copy in TCRdb shows in-frame clones only, minus some. The sample has 15,000 to 20,000 clones; 65% to 90% are singletons. This clone came up a few times. What it recognizes is unknown. The sequence came from an adult with an advanced solid tumor such as melanoma, head and neck, liver or kidney cancer. The chain recombines TRBV9 with TRBJ1-1; D perhaps matches TRBD1 (6 bases). Here the sequenced sample was CD4+ or CD8+ T cells sorted from blood, taken in a trial of the OX40 agonist ivuxolimab. CDR3 bases: TGTGCCAGCAGCGCTAGACAGGCGAACACTGAAGCTTTCTTT. This codes for CASSARQANTEAFF.